These T cell receptor beta chains were read from a single sample in a study of relationships among human T cell subsets. TCRdb re-derived calls from the multiplex PCR reads in MiXCR, one entry per CDR3 protein. The profile shows around 15,000 distinct CDR3 sequences, about three fifths of them singletons. Material: total T cells sorted from blood. These receptors were obtained from a man aged 35-49 years in good health. CDR3s include the opening cysteine and the closing phenylalanine or tryptophan. A D gene is named only where the DNA matches it firmly. Expanded clones are given a class, and other clones once, few, many or no size at all.

d_gene: .
j_gene: TRBJ1-4
abundance: once
v_gene: TRBV10-3
CDR3nt: TGTGCCATCTCAAGAGGTGAAAAACTGTTTTTT
CDR3aa: CAISRGEKLFF

d_gene: .
j_gene: TRBJ2-1
abundance: .
v_gene: TRBV6-5
CDR3nt: TGTGCCAGCAGCTCCGTGCGTAATGAGCAGTTCTTC
CDR3aa: CASSSVRNEQFF

d_gene: .
j_gene: TRBJ1-2
abundance: .
v_gene: TRBV29-1
CDR3nt: TGCAGCGTTGAAGATCGTGGGGTTTATGGCTACACCTTC
CDR3aa: CSVEDRGVYGYTF

d_gene: .
j_gene: TRBJ2-7
abundance: .
v_gene: TRBV6-6
CDR3nt: TGTGCCAGCACCTCCGGCCGACCAGGCATATCTTACGAGCAGTACTTC
CDR3aa: CASTSGRPGISYEQYF

d_gene: TRBD1
j_gene: TRBJ2-7
abundance: few
v_gene: TRBV7-9
CDR3nt: TGTGCCAGCAGCTCCCGGGACAGCCGAAACTACGAGCAGTACTTC
CDR3aa: CASSSRDSRNYEQYF

d_gene: TRBD1
j_gene: TRBJ2-1
abundance: few
v_gene: TRBV20-1
CDR3nt: TGCAGTGCTAGATCCTCCGGGACAGGGAAGGGTAGCGATGAGCAGTTCTTC
CDR3aa: CSARSSGTGKGSDEQFF

d_gene: .
j_gene: TRBJ1-5
abundance: .
v_gene: TRBV18
CDR3nt: TGTGCCAGCTCACCCCCAGGGGATCAGCCCCAGCATTTT
CDR3aa: CASSPPGDQPQHF

d_gene: .
j_gene: TRBJ2-1
abundance: .
v_gene: TRBV23-1
CDR3nt: TGCGCCAGCAGTCAATCTGGGCCCTACAATGAGCAGTTCTTC
CDR3aa: CASSQSGPYNEQFF

d_gene: .
j_gene: TRBJ1-2
abundance: few
v_gene: TRBV11-2
CDR3nt: TGTGCCAGCAGCCCACCGGAGGGGCGGGGAAGTAACTATGGCTACACCTTC
CDR3aa: CASSPPEGRGSNYGYTF

d_gene: TRBD2
j_gene: TRBJ2-4
abundance: .
v_gene: TRBV20-1
CDR3nt: TGCAGTGCAGTGAGCAGCGGGGTTCCGGCAGCCAAAAACATTCAGTACTTC
CDR3aa: CSAVSSGVPAAKNIQYF

d_gene: TRBD1
j_gene: TRBJ1-1
abundance: .
v_gene: TRBV11-1
CDR3nt: TGTGCCAGCGCTAAGGCAGGGGGATCGGACACTGAAGCTTTCTTT
CDR3aa: CASAKAGGSDTEAFF

d_gene: .
j_gene: TRBJ2-7
abundance: .
v_gene: TRBV6-1
CDR3nt: TGTGCCAGCAGTGCCGTACCGCTGAACTACGAGCAGTACTTC
CDR3aa: CASSAVPLNYEQYF

d_gene: TRBD1
j_gene: TRBJ1-5
abundance: .
v_gene: TRBV18
CDR3nt: TGTGCCAGCTCACCTACAGGGGGCGGCAATCAGCCCCAGCATTTT
CDR3aa: CASSPTGGGNQPQHF

d_gene: .
j_gene: TRBJ2-1
abundance: .
v_gene: TRBV29-1
CDR3nt: TGCAGCGTTTTACAGAATGAGCAGTTCTTC
CDR3aa: CSVLQNEQFF

d_gene: .
j_gene: TRBJ1-2
abundance: .
v_gene: TRBV2
CDR3nt: TGTGCCAGCAGTGAAGCGATCAGGGCTAGCGGCTACACCTTC
CDR3aa: CASSEAIRASGYTF